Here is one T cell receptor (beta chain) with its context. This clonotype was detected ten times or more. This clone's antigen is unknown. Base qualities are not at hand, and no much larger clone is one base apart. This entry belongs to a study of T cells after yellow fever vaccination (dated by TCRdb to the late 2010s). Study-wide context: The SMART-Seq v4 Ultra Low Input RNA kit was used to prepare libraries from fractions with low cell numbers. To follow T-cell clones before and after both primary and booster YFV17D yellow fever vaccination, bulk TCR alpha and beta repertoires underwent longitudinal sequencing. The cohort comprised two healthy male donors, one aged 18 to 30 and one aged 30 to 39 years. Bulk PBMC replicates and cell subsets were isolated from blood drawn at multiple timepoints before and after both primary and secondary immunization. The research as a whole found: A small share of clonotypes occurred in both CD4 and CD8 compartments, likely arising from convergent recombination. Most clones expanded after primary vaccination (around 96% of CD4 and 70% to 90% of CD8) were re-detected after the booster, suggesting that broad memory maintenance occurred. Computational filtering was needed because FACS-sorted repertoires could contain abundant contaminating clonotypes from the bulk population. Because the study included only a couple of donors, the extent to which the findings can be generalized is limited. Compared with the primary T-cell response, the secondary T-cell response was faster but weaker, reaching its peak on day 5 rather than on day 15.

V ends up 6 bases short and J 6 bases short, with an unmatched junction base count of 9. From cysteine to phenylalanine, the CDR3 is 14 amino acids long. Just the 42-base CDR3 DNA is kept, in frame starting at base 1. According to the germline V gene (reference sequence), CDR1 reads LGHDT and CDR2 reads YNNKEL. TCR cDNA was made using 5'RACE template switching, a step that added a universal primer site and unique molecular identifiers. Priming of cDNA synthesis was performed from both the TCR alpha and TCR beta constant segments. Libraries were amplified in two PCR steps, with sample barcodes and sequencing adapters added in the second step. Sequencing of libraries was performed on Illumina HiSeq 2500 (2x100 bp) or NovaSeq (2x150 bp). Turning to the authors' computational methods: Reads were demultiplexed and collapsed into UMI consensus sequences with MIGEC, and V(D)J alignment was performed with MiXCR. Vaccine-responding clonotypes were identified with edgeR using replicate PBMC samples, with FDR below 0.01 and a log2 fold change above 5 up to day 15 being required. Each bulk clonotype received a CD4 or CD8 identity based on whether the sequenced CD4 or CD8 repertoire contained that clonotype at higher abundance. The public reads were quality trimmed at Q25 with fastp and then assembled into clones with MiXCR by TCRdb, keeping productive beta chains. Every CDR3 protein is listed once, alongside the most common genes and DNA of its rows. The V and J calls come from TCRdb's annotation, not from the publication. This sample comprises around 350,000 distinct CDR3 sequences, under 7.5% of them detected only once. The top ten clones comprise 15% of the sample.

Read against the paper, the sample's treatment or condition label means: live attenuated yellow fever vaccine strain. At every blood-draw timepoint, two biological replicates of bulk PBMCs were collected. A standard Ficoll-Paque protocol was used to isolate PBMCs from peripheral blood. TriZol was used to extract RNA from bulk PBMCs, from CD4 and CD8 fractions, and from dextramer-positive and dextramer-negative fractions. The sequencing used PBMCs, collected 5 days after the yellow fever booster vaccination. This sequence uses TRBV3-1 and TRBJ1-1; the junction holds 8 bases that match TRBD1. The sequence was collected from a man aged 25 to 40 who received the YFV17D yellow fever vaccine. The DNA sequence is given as TGTGCCAGCAGTAACAGGGGGTCGCTTCCTGAAGCTTTCTTT. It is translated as CASSNRGSLPEAFF.